The 27 T cell receptor beta chains given below trace back to one sample, sequenced in a study of blood T cell repertoires in COVID-19 (TCRdb year 2020). Libraries were prepared through the immunoSEQ multiplex PCR assay. Here the immuneACCESS table is served through TCRdb, limited to in-frame sequences with V and J called. Missing clones are a known gap in these copies; in checked studies unresolved V genes cover under half, and the rest lacks a known reason. The sample table lists under 30,000 clones, 75% to 90% of them with a count of one. Of the sample, more than 15% falls within the top ten clones. The sample taken for sequencing was peripheral blood. The receptors come from a man older than 75 with acute or convalescent COVID-19.

The chain couples TRBV5-1 to TRBJ1-2; D unclear. Germline CDR1 and CDR2: SGHRS and YFSETQ. The CDR3 consists of 14 residues. Trimming left V 0 bases short and J 8 bases short, with 14 bases between. In nucleotides, the CDR3 is TGCGCCAGCAGCTTGGCCCCGGGGTCGGGGGGCTACACCTTC. Protein product: CASSLAPGSGGYTF.

V gene TRBV3-1 (or the pseudogene TRBV3-2) combines with J gene TRBJ2-7; 9 nucleotides agree with TRBD2. The CDR3 has 14 residues. With 4 bases clipped from V and 3 bases from J, the junction kept 4 bases outside the gene matches. Germline-derived CDR1 and CDR2 are LGHDT and YNNKEL (reference sequence). The CDR3 DNA is TGTGCCAGCAGCCTAGCGGGGGTGGGCTACGAGCAGTACTTC. Translation gives CASSLAGVGYEQYF.

This chain uses TRBV5-1 with TRBJ2-3; D possibly corresponds to TRBD1 (5 bases). CDR1 and CDR2 (germline): SGHRS, YFSETQ. Trimming removed 4 bases at V and 2 bases at J, with 17 bases between. The CDR3 totals 16 residues. DNA of the CDR3: TGCGCCAGCAGCCCTCAGGGTCCGCGGTACACAGATACGCAGTATTTT. Encoded protein: CASSPQGPRYTDTQYF. Together with reference TRBV5-1 and TRBJ2-3, the CDR3 gives the full variable domain: KAGVTQTPRYLIKTRGQQVTLSCSPISGHRSVSWYQQTPGQGLQFLFEYFSETQRNKGNFPGRFSGRQFSNSRSEMNVSTLELGDSALYLCASSPQGPRYTDTQYFGPGTRLTVL.

V usage is TRBV19 and J usage is TRBJ1-1; no clear D. The CDR3 runs to 13 residues. Trimming shortened V by 3 bases and J by 1 base, and 6 bases separated the two germline ends. CDR1 is LNHDA, CDR2 SQIVND, per germline (reference sequence). The CDR3: CASSIGWNTEAFF. The CDR3 nucleotides are TGTGCCAGTAGTATCGGGTGGAACACTGAAGCTTTCTTT.

A few counts support this clone. V gene TRBV9 combines with J gene TRBJ2-5; 16 nucleotides align to TRBD2. V trimming: 3 bases; J trimming: 5 bases; junction bases outside the gene matches: 7. This CDR3 comprises 17 residues. Germline lookup yields CDR1 SGDLS and CDR2 YYNGEE. The CDR3 sequence: CASSAGLAGGQGETQYF. The CDR3 coding sequence is TGTGCCAGCAGCGCGGGACTAGCGGGGGGGCAGGGGGAGACCCAGTACTTC.

The chain links TRBV5-5 to TRBJ1-2; D possibly corresponds to TRBD1 (5 bases). Germline CDR1 is SGHKS and CDR2 is YYEKEE (reference sequence). CDR3 size: 14 residues. With 3 bases removed from V and 2 bases from J, the gap between germline ends came to 11 bases. This chain's CDR3 is CASSSTTGNYGYTF. CDR3 coding DNA: TGTGCCAGCAGCTCGACAACAGGAAACTATGGCTACACCTTC.

This clone showed up just once. The chain combines TRBV7-9 with TRBJ1-2; possibly TRBD1 for D (6 bases). The CDR3 runs to 15 residues. Germline assignment: CDR1 SEHNR and CDR2 FQNEAQ (reference sequence). Trimming took 5 bases from V and 0 from J, leaving 13 bases between them. CDR3 loop: CASSRGQSANYGYTF. The CDR3 nucleotides read TGTGCCAGCAGCAGAGGACAGTCAGCTAACTATGGCTACACCTTC.

The CDR3 sequence is CATSRDPAGTDTQYF. The CDR3 DNA sequence: TGTGCCACCAGCAGAGACCCTGCAGGGACAGATACGCAGTATTTT. This chain links TRBV15 with TRBJ2-3; a weak D match, TRBD1 (5 bases). V was trimmed by 0 bases and J by 3 bases, leaving 10 bases between them. Germline V gene data show CDR1 as LNHNV and CDR2 as YYDKDF (reference sequence). There are 15 residues in the CDR3. The full variable domain, its missing parts supplied by reference TRBV15 and TRBJ2-3, is DAMVIQNPRYQVTQFGKPVTLSCSQTLNHNVMYWYQQKSSQAPKLLFHYYDKDFNNEADTPDNFQSRRPNTSFCFLDIRSPGLGDTAMYLCATSRDPAGTDTQYFGPGTRLTVL.

V gene TRBV7-8 combines with J gene TRBJ2-3, with a tentative D call TRBD2 (6 bases). Germline CDR1 SGHVS, CDR2 FQNEAQ. The CDR3 extends over 14 amino acids. The V end was cut by 4 bases, the J end by 2 bases, with 10 bases between. The CDR3 reads CASSSGLYTDTQYF. CDR3 sequence (DNA): TGTGCCAGCAGCTCTGGACTATACACAGATACGCAGTATTTT.

This clone was recorded a few times. This rearrangement joins TRBV4-2 to TRBJ2-7; D might be TRBD2 (5 bases). This CDR3 has 16 amino acids. Germline V gene lookup returns CDR1 LGHNA and CDR2 YNFKEQ. Trimming removed 4 bases at V and 0 bases at J, with 16 bases between. In DNA, the CDR3 is TGTGCCAGCAGCCTCTTACTGGCACGGGGCTCCTACGAGCAGTACTTC. Amino acid sequence: CASSLLLARGSYEQYF.

This clone has a handful of counts. The genes are TRBV7-6 and TRBJ2-7, with 11 bases lining up with TRBD1. CDR1 and CDR2 from the germline V gene are SGHVS and FNYEAQ. The CDR3 contains 15 residues. V trimming: 5 bases; J trimming: 3 bases; junction bases outside the gene matches: 6. CDR3 bases: TGTGCCAGCAGCGCAACGGACAGGGGGCTCTACGAGCAGTACTTC. Translating it yields CASSATDRGLYEQYF.

V gene TRBV19 combines with J gene TRBJ1-1, with D hard to call. Trimming stripped 4 bases from V and 3 bases from J, with 3 bases between. Germline V gene sequence: CDR1 LNHDA, CDR2 SQIVND (reference sequence). This CDR3 has 11 amino acids. The CDR3 region has the DNA TGTGCCAGTAGTACCTACACTGAAGCTTTCTTT. Its translation is CASSTYTEAFF.

The V call is TRBV5-4, the J call TRBJ1-2; a weak D match, TRBD1 (6 bases). The germline CDR1 and CDR2 sequences are SGHNT and YYREEE (reference sequence). This CDR3 comprises 17 residues. V was shortened by 10 bases and J by 4 bases, with 29 bases between the two germline ends. Here the CDR3 reads CASRGGRADLGFYGYTF. DNA for the CDR3: TGTGCCTCACGGGGGGGCAGGGCCGACTTAGGGTTCTATGGCTACACCTTC. The full variable domain, its missing parts supplied by reference TRBV5-4 and TRBJ1-2, is ETGVTQSPTHLIKTRGQQVTLRCSSQSGHNTVSWYQQALGQGPQFIFQYYREEENGRGNFPPRFSGLQFPNYSSELNVNALELDDSALYLCASRGGRADLGFYGYTFGSGTRLTVV.

The sample holds a few counts of this clone. The chain combines TRBV5-1 with TRBJ2-7, with 8 bases identical to TRBD2. The CDR3 consists of 14 residues. The J segment lost 6 bases and the V segment lost 4 bases, leaving 9 bases of the junction unmatched. From germline, CDR1 is SGHRS and CDR2 YFSETQ. Here the CDR3 reads CASSPREGGFEQYF. CDR3 nucleotide sequence: TGCGCCAGCAGCCCCCGGGAGGGTGGTTTCGAGCAGTACTTC. Combining the CDR3 with reference TRBV5-1 and TRBJ2-7 gives the whole variable domain KAGVTQTPRYLIKTRGQQVTLSCSPISGHRSVSWYQQTPGQGLQFLFEYFSETQRNKGNFPGRFSGRQFSNSRSEMNVSTLELGDSALYLCASSPREGGFEQYFGPGTRLTVT.

This chain connects TRBV24-1 to TRBJ2-5; D perhaps matches TRBD2 (6 bases). The CDR3 is made up of 16 amino acids. CDR1 is KGHDR and CDR2 is SFDVKD in the germline V gene. V was shortened by 10 bases and J by 5 bases, with 25 bases between the two germline ends. The CDR3 region has the DNA TGTGCCACGGGGGGATTAGCGCTAGCAGGAAGGGAGACCCAGTACTTC. It yields the protein CATGGLALAGRETQYF.

The chain uses TRBV18 and TRBJ2-3; 10 bases fit TRBD1. The J segment lost 3 bases and the V segment lost 6 bases, leaving 6 bases of the junction unmatched. The CDR3 covers 15 residues. CDR1 and CDR2 (germline): KGHSH, LQKENI. The CDR3 DNA reads TGTGCCAGCTCTCATGACAGGGGGCGGACAGATACGCAGTATTTT. Its translation is CASSHDRGRTDTQYF.

CDR3 coding DNA: TGTGCCAGCAGCCATAGGACCGAGGACAACGAGCAGTACTTC. Residues: CASSHRTEDNEQYF. J is TRBJ2-7 and V is TRBV7-9, with D perhaps TRBD1 (5 bases). Per germline, CDR1 SEHNR and CDR2 FQNEAQ (reference sequence). This CDR3 is 14 amino acids long. V lost 5 bases and J lost 5, with 16 bases in between.

This chain joins TRBV2 and TRBJ1-2, with 8 bases aligning to TRBD1. The CDR3 runs 15 residues. Germline lookup yields CDR1 SNHLY and CDR2 FYNNEI. V gave up 1 base and J gave up 4 bases; unmatched junction bases: 5. The CDR3 DNA sequence: TGTGCCAGCAGTGAAGGAGGACAGGGCCTCTATGGCTACACCTTC. Translating it yields CASSEGGQGLYGYTF.

The gene calls are TRBV5-8 and TRBJ2-3; D gene uncertain. The CDR3 sequence is 13 residues long. CDR1 and CDR2 (germline): SGHTS, YDEGEE. V was trimmed by 1 base and J by 6 bases, leaving 9 bases between them. CDR3 nucleotides: TGTGCCAGCAGCTTGATGACAATGGATACGCAGTATTTT. Translating gives CASSLMTMDTQYF.

This clone was counted a single time. The V and J genes are TRBV5-1 and TRBJ2-5; D may be TRBD1 (7 bases). Trimming removed 4 bases at V and 5 bases at J, with 18 bases between. The CDR3 sequence is 15 residues long. CDR1 is SGHRS, CDR2 YFSETQ, per germline. The CDR3 DNA reads TGCGCCAGCAGCCCCTCAACCCCAGGGGGGGAGACCCAGTACTTC. Protein product: CASSPSTPGGETQYF.

The genes are TRBV9 and TRBJ1-5; 7 nucleotides agree with TRBD1. Germline trimming cut 6 bases from V and 0 bases from J; bases unmatched to any gene: 9. This CDR3 has 16 amino acids. CDR1 and CDR2 from the germline V gene are SGDLS and YYNGEE. This CDR3 is CASIAGTAFSNQPQHF. The CDR3 DNA reads as TGTGCCAGCATAGCGGGGACAGCCTTTAGCAATCAGCCCCAGCATTTT.

The chain uses TRBV5-1 and TRBJ2-7, with D perhaps matching TRBD1 (6 bases). This CDR3 contains 17 residues. The V gene's germline CDR1 is SGHRS and CDR2 YFSETQ. Trimming stripped 5 bases from V and 0 bases from J, with 21 bases between. CDR3 in amino acids: CASSRTETPGSSYEQYF. CDR3 coding DNA: TGCGCCAGCAGTAGGACAGAAACCCCTGGAAGCTCCTACGAGCAGTACTTC. The variable domain in full, with the rest retrieved from reference TRBV5-1 and TRBJ2-7, is KAGVTQTPRYLIKTRGQQVTLSCSPISGHRSVSWYQQTPGQGLQFLFEYFSETQRNKGNFPGRFSGRQFSNSRSEMNVSTLELGDSALYLCASSRTETPGSSYEQYFGPGTRLTVT.

V and J are TRBV10-3 and TRBJ1-2; 8 bases are shared with TRBD1. The CDR3 length is 12 residues. V gave up 7 bases and J gave up 4 bases; unmatched junction bases: 2. Germline assignment: CDR1 ENHRY and CDR2 SYGVKD. CDR3 nucleotide sequence: TGTGCCATCACCGGACAGGGCTATGGCTACACCTTC. It codes for CAITGQGYGYTF.

This clone occurred once. The J gene is TRBJ2-2, the V gene TRBV6-1, with 8 bases matching TRBD1. With V trimmed by 2 bases and J by 6 bases, 5 bases remained unmatched. Germline CDR1 MNHNS, CDR2 SASEGT. This CDR3 is built from 15 residues. The CDR3 reads CASSEQGAVAGELFF. The DNA for the CDR3 is TGTGCCAGCAGTGAACAGGGGGCAGTTGCCGGGGAGCTGTTTTTT.

This sequence joins TRBV5-1 and TRBJ1-2; 11 bases are shared with TRBD1. CDR1 is SGHRS, CDR2 YFSETQ, per germline. After removal of 4 bases from V and 6 bases from J, the junction contained 20 bases not matched to a gene. The CDR3 is made up of 19 amino acids. The CDR3 loop is CASSARTGGFTGYTDGYTF. The CDR3 nucleotides read TGCGCCAGCAGCGCTAGGACAGGGGGCTTTACTGGTTACACCGATGGCTACACCTTC.

The chain links TRBV5-1 to TRBJ1-6; D is unclear. This CDR3 contains 14 residues. The V gene lost 2 bases and the J gene lost 6 bases, with 9 bases spanning the gap. The germline V gene encodes CDR1 SGHRS and CDR2 YFSETQ. CDR3 protein: CASSFRDINSPLHF. CDR3 in DNA: TGCGCCAGCAGCTTCCGGGATATTAATTCACCCCTCCACTTT.

The rearrangement links TRBV7-2 to TRBJ1-1; a weak D match, TRBD1 (6 bases). The germline V gene encodes CDR1 SGHTA and CDR2 FQGNSA. The CDR3 totals 15 residues. V was cut by 1 base and J by 6 bases, with 15 bases left in between. The DNA for the CDR3 is TGTGCCAGCAGCTTAGGCGGGGGCAGCGGGGCTGAAGCTTTCTTT. This gives the protein CASSLGGGSGAEAFF.